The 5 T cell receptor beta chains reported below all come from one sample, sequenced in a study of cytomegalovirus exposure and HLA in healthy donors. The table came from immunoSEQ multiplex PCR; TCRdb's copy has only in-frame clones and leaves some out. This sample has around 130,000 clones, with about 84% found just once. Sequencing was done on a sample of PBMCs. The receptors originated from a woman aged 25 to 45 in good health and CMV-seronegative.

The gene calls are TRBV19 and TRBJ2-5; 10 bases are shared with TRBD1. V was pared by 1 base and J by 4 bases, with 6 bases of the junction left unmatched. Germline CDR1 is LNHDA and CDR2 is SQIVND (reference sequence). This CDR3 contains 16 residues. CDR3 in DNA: TGTGCCAGTAGTATAGGAGGACAGGGGGATAGAGAGACCCAGTACTTC. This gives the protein CASSIGGQGDRETQYF.

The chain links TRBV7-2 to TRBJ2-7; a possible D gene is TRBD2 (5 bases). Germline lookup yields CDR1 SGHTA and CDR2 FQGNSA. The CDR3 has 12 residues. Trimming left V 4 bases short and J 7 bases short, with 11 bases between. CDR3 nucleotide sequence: TGTGCCAGCAGCTCCCCCCCGGGGGAGCAGTACTTC. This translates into CASSSPPGEQYF.

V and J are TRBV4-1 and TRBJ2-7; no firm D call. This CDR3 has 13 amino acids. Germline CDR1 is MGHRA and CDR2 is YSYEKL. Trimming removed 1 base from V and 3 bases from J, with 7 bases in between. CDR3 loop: CASSQGYNYEQYF. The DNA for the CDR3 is TGCGCCAGCAGCCAAGGATACAACTACGAGCAGTACTTC.

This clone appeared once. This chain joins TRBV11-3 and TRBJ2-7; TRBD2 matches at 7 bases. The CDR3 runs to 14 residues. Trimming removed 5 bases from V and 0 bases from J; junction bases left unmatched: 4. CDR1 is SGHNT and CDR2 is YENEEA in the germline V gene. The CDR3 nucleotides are TGTGCCAGCAGCCTACGGGGGGACTCCTACGAGCAGTACTTC. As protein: CASSLRGDSYEQYF.

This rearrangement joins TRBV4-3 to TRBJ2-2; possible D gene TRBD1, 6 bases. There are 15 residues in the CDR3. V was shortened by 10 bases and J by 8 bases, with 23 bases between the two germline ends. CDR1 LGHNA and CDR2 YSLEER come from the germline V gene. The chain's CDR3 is CATRDTPNPRGELFF. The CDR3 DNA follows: TGCGCCACCAGGGACACCCCGAACCCTCGAGGGGAGCTGTTTTTT.